This T cell receptor (beta chain) was captured by sequencing in a study of read filtering for tumor transcriptome and immune sequencing. Background on the study: Revised staging placed fewer than ten patients in R-ISS I, about 16 in II, 6 or 7 in III.

On this clonotype: Its antigen is as yet unknown. With a far larger clone one base away, a read error is the likely cause.

Every patient had bone marrow sampled while the disease was active. The CDR3 totals 18 residues. CDR1 and CDR2 (germline): SEHNR, FQNEAQ (reference sequence). V lost 3 bases, J lost 12 bases, and 21 bases stayed unmatched. General observations from the study: Single-read clonotypes: about 83% of IR-seq clonotypes (about 4% of reads), around three quarters of RNA-seq clonotypes (approximately 45% of reads). RNA-seq captured clonotypes less deeply and reliably than IR-seq.

This library used roughly 400 ng RNA and molecular barcoded adaptors spanning alpha/delta and beta/gamma chains. Each CDR3 protein is one row after TCRdb ran MiXCR on the reads. The data hold 100,000 to 150,000 distinct CDR3 sequences, with under 15% observed a single time. The receptor's source is a donor aged 40 or older with multiple myeloma. V and J are TRBV7-9 and TRBJ2-1; 9 nucleotides agree with TRBD2. The sequenced sample was a population of CD138-negative cells sorted from bone marrow. CDR3 nucleotides: TGTGCCAGCAGCTTGGTTCCCCAGGGCGGGGGGGCCGACGATGGGCAGTTCTTC. Protein sequence: CASSLVPQGGGADDGQFF.